This record concerns one TCR beta chain sequence. This sample was included in a study of blood T cell repertoires in COVID-19. Germline assignment: CDR1 MNHEY and CDR2 SVGAGI. This CDR3 has 14 amino acids. J gave up 3 bases and V 2 bases, and 3 bases lay outside the gene matches. In the source study's methods: Using reference gene primer amplification, nucleated cell counts were estimated. TCRdb's copy holds only in-frame clones and misses some; the assay was immunoSEQ multiplex PCR. The V and J calls and the clone size are those of that table, but D and trimming were determined from the DNA. The sample shows 200,000 to 250,000 clones, about 84% of them seen only once. Those enrolled, adults aged roughly 18 to 100 years, came from under 25 US areas. Clinical histories supplied by participants themselves formed the basis of cohort assignment. For recovered donors of Cohort 3, there were two negative PCRs, clearance, or symptom resolution.

Sequencing input: PBMCs or T cells enriched from blood (not recorded which). The rearrangement joins TRBV6-5 to TRBJ1-2, with 7 bases matching TRBD1. The receptor comes from a woman in her fifties or sixties who had recovered from COVID-19. The CDR3 sequence: CASSYDGTDYGYTF. Written as DNA, the CDR3 is TGTGCCAGCAGTTACGACGGGACAGACTATGGCTACACCTTC.